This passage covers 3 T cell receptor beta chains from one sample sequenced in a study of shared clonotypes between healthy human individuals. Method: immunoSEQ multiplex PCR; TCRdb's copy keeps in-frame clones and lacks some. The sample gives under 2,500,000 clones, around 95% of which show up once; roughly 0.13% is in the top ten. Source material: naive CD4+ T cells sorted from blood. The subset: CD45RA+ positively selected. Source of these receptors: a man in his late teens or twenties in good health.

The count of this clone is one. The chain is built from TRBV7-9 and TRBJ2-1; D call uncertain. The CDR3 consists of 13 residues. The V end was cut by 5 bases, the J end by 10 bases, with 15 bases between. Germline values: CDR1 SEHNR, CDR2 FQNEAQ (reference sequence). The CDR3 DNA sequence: TGTGCCAGCAGCCCCCCAGTCCCCGGGGAGCAGTTCTTC. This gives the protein CASSPPVPGEQFF.

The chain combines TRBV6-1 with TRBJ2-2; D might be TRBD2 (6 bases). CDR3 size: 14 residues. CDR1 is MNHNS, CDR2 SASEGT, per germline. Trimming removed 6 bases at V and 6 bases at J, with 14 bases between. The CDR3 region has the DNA TGTGCCAGCAGGGGCGCGGGGAGCTCCGGGGAGCTGTTTTTT. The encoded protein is CASRGAGSSGELFF.

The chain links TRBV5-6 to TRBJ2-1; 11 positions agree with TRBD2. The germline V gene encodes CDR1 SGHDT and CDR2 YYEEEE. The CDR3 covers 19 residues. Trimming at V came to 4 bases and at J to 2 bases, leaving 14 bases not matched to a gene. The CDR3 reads CASSPPGLAGGGAYNEQFF. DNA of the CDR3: TGTGCCAGCAGCCCACCGGGGCTAGCGGGAGGAGGGGCCTACAATGAGCAGTTCTTC.